This T cell receptor beta chain originates from a study of OX40 agonist ivuxolimab in advanced cancers. Study information: Ivuxolimab, an antibody that agonizes OX40 (CD134), was administered to the patients.

The protocol was immunoSEQ multiplex PCR, while the TCRdb copy is restricted to in-frame clones and leaves out a portion. The table records about 60,000 clones, around 93% of them present only once. Study results and limitations: Relative to CD4+, CD8+ T cells held more expanded clones on average. Patients who responded partially at 0.1-3.0 mg/kg showed clonal expansion ranking among the lowest.

The length of the CDR3 is 15 residues. Germline lookup yields CDR1 ENHRY and CDR2 SYGVKD. Trimming removed 3 bases at V and 5 bases at J, with 16 bases between. This clone was picked up one time. No antigen is known for it. The V call is TRBV10-3, the J call TRBJ2-5; weak D call: TRBD2 (6 bases). This sequence originates from an adult with an advanced solid tumor such as melanoma, head and neck, liver or kidney cancer. This specimen consisted of CD4+ or CD8+ T cells sorted from blood, obtained in a trial of the OX40 agonist ivuxolimab. The chain's CDR3 is CAISDLRESRETQYF. CDR3 DNA: TGTGCCATCAGTGACTTACGGGAGTCGAGGGAGACCCAGTACTTC.